This is a list of T cell receptor beta chains from one sample in a study of T-cell reconstitution after alpha-beta-depleted transplantation in children. TCRdb called the PCR reads again in MiXCR, with one record for every CDR3 protein. The repertoire holds over 200,000 distinct CDR3 sequences, around 10% seen once, with 5% to 7% in the top ten. Here the sequenced sample was PBMCs from the stem cell graft donor, taken from the stem cell graft. The receptors were sampled from a human donor who donated a stem cell graft to a child with acute lymphoblastic leukemia. Both conserved end residues are part of each CDR3. The D gene is left open where the match is weak. Clone size appears in some rows only: once, few, many, or a class for an expanded clone.

V gene	D gene	clone size	J gene	CDR3 DNA	CDR3 protein
TRBV24-1	NA	few	TRBJ2-2	TGTGCCACTCAGGGTGGCCCCGGGGAGCTGTTTTTT	CATQGGPGELFF
TRBV20-1	NA	few	TRBJ2-5	TGCAGTGCTAGACTAGCCGGGGAGACCCAGTACTTC	CSARLAGETQYF
TRBV10-3	TRBD1	many	TRBJ1-5	TGTGCCATCAGTCGGGGACAGGGCGAAAGCAATCAGCCCCAGCATTTT	CAISRGQGESNQPQHF
TRBV19	TRBD1	NA	TRBJ2-2	TGTGCCAGTAGTAAAGACAGGGGGGACACCGGGGAGCTGTTTTTT	CASSKDRGDTGELFF
TRBV20-1	NA	few	TRBJ1-1	TGCAGTGCTAAACAACAGGGCACTGAAGCTTTCTTT	CSAKQQGTEAFF
TRBV15	TRBD1	NA	TRBJ1-4	TGTGCCACCAGCAGGGACAGGGCTGAAAAACTGTTTTTT	CATSRDRAEKLFF
TRBV12-3/TRBV12-4	TRBD1	many	TRBJ2-7	TGTGCCAGCAGTTGGGGACTCGGGACAGGCGAGCAGTACTTC	CASSWGLGTGEQYF
TRBV5-1	NA	few	TRBJ1-6	TGCGCCAGCAGCACGGAGGACGGGGGGAGTTCACCCCTCCACTTT	CASSTEDGGSSPLHF
TRBV21-1	NA	NA	TRBJ1-2	TGTGCCAGCAGCAAAGAGAGGGTCCGACAGGGGGCCTACTATGGCTACACCTTC	CASSKERVRQGAYYGYTF
TRBV7-6	NA	few	TRBJ1-2	TGTGCCAGCAGCTTAAACGGGGCCTACTATGGCTACACCTTC	CASSLNGAYYGYTF
TRBV4-2	TRBD1	NA	TRBJ1-1	TGTGCCAGCAGCCCCGACAGGGCCGCACATCCCGTCATGAACACTGAAGCTTTCTTT	CASSPDRAAHPVMNTEAFF
TRBV12-3/TRBV12-4	NA	few	TRBJ2-2	TGTGCCAGCAGTAGGGTAGCAGGATACGGGGAGCTGTTTTTT	CASSRVAGYGELFF
TRBV4-2	TRBD1	NA	TRBJ2-7	TGTGCCAGCGGCCCCGGGCACAGGGGTTACGAGCAGTACTTC	CASGPGHRGYEQYF